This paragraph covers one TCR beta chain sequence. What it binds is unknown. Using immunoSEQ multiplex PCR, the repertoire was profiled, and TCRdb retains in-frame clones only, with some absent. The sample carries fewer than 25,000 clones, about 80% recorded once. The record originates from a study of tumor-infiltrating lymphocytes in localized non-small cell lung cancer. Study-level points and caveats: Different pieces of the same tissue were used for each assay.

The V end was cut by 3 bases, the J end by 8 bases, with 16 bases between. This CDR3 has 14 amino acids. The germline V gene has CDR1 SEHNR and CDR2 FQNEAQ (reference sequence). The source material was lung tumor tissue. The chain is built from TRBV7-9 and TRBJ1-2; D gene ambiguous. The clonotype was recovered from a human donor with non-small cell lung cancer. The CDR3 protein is CASSLVGNLGGYTF. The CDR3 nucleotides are TGTGCCAGCAGCTTGGTCGGGAACCTCGGGGGCTACACCTTC.